This is a list of T cell receptor beta chains from one sample in a study of spatial heterogeneity in lung cancer. TCRdb reprocessed the 5' RACE reads via MiXCR and lists one record per CDR3 protein. The sample carries about 3,500 distinct CDR3 sequences, approximately 6% recorded once. The source was lung tumor tissue, collected at surgery. These receptors all stem from a female donor with early-stage non-small cell lung cancer. The CDR3 runs from the conserved cysteine through the conserved F or W.

V gene: TRBV20-1; J gene: TRBJ2-7; CDR3 protein: CSAGGWTSGRAIPSYEQYF
V gene: TRBV30; J gene: TRBJ2-3; CDR3 protein: CACGGSNTQYF
V gene: TRBV11-2; J gene: TRBJ2-5; CDR3 protein: CASSQTSGTKETQYF
V gene: TRBV7-2; J gene: TRBJ2-3; CDR3 protein: CASSLGGRTSADTQYF
V gene: TRBV5-1; J gene: TRBJ2-2; CDR3 protein: CASSEQGADTGELFF
V gene: TRBV7-2; J gene: TRBJ1-5; CDR3 protein: CASSLAGRGGQPQHF
V gene: TRBV5-6; J gene: TRBJ2-4; CDR3 protein: CASSQQGKNIQYF
V gene: TRBV24-1; J gene: TRBJ1-3; CDR3 protein: CATSQGSGNTIYF
V gene: TRBV2; J gene: TRBJ2-2; CDR3 protein: CASSEEAGHTGELFF
V gene: TRBV7-9; J gene: TRBJ1-2; CDR3 protein: CASSPRTLNYGYTF
V gene: TRBV4-2; J gene: TRBJ2-3; CDR3 protein: CASSQDPIRASTDTQYF
V gene: TRBV12-3/TRBV12-4; J gene: TRBJ1-2; CDR3 protein: CASSFYGTGNYGYTF
V gene: TRBV7-9; J gene: TRBJ2-3; CDR3 protein: CASSLAVGRSDTQYF
V gene: TRBV5-1; J gene: TRBJ1-4; CDR3 protein: CASSYRGAPEELFF
V gene: TRBV14; J gene: TRBJ2-5; CDR3 protein: CASSQSTSAVGLQETQYF
V gene: TRBV5-1; J gene: TRBJ2-2; CDR3 protein: CASSETTGRTGELFF
V gene: TRBV30; J gene: TRBJ2-1; CDR3 protein: CAWTSGGRAYNEQFF
V gene: TRBV9; J gene: TRBJ1-1; CDR3 protein: CASSVEGTGRTEAFF
V gene: TRBV6-2/TRBV6-3; J gene: TRBJ1-5; CDR3 protein: CASSLGLWSNQPQHF
V gene: TRBV28; J gene: TRBJ2-7; CDR3 protein: CASLPPVGQGGYEQYF